This T cell receptor beta chain is from a study of shared clonotypes between healthy human individuals. TCRdb's table, derived via immunoSEQ multiplex PCR, lists solely in-frame clones and lacks some. This table holds about 2.3 million clones, roughly 93% found once. The germline V gene encodes CDR1 GTSNPN and CDR2 SVGIG (reference sequence). The CDR3 runs 12 residues. V was trimmed by 2 bases and J by 4 bases, leaving 8 bases between them. In the CD4+ fraction, cells were divided into CD45RA+ naive and CD45RA-negative memory subsets. The sequenced sample consisted of naive CD4+ T cells from PBMCs. The subset: CD45RA+ positively selected. The origin of this receptor is a young man in good health. Some clones in this sample may be carry-over from other donors' samples. The genes are TRBV30 and TRBJ2-5; D gene unclear. The CDR3 DNA is TGTGCCTGGAGTAGTAGACGAGAGACCCAGTACTTC. Translation gives CAWSSRRETQYF.